This TCR beta chain was identified in a study of blood T cell repertoires in COVID-19. In the study overall: Collection of acute and convalescent COVID-19 samples took place in the United States, Italy and Spain. PBMCs, B-cell-depleted T cells, or T cells were the source of the cDNA or gDNA that made up the material.

V trimming: 2 bases; J trimming: 4 bases; junction bases outside the gene matches: 7. This CDR3 is 16 amino acids long. Germline CDR1 LGHDT, CDR2 YNNKEL (reference sequence). How the authors handled the data: For nucleated cells, counts were estimated from reference gene primer amplification. Produced via immunoSEQ multiplex PCR; TCRdb's table is partial and in-frame only. V and J calls and clone size are given by that table; D and trimming were obtained from the DNA. The data show 15,000 to 20,000 clones, roughly 93% seen once. The V gene is TRBV3-1 (or the pseudogene TRBV3-2), the J gene TRBJ2-5, with TRBD1 matching over 10 bases. The sequencing sample was made of peripheral blood. The sequence was collected from a human donor in a cohort sampled during active COVID-19. The CDR3 region is CASSQSGQGQGETQYF. CDR3 DNA sequence: TGTGCCAGCAGCCAATCGGGACAGGGGCAGGGAGAGACCCAGTACTTC.